A selection of T cell receptor beta chains follows, all from one sample in a study of blood T cell repertoires in COVID-19. Sequenced by immunoSEQ multiplex PCR; TCRdb stores in-frame clones only, minus some. The sample lists some 150,000 clones; more than 75% were seen once. The sample consisted of peripheral blood. These receptors were obtained from a man aged 50-59 years with active COVID-19. CDR3s include the opening cysteine and the closing phenylalanine or tryptophan. A D gene is named only where the DNA matches it firmly. Size is omitted from some rows. Given values are once, few, many or a class for expanded clones.

>TRBV6-5|NA|TRBJ2-4|NA
TGTGCCAGCAGTTACACCACAGTCCGAGCCAAAAACATTCAGTACTTC
CASSYTTVRAKNIQYF
>TRBV5-1|TRBD2|TRBJ2-3|NA
TGCGCCAGCAGCTTTAGCGGGGGGGCCGCAGATACGCAGTATTTT
CASSFSGGAADTQYF
>TRBV12-3/TRBV12-4|NA|TRBJ1-4|NA
TGTGCCAGCAGGGCCCCAGGTAATGAAAAACTGTTTTTT
CASRAPGNEKLFF
>TRBV4-1|NA|TRBJ2-1|once
TGCGCCAGCAGCCAACCCGGCGTCGGGTCCTACAATGAGCAGTTCTTC
CASSQPGVGSYNEQFF
>TRBV5-5|TRBD1|TRBJ2-7|NA
TGTGCCAGCACTCTTTCCGGGACAGGGACCTACGAGCAGTACTTC
CASTLSGTGTYEQYF
>TRBV12-5|NA|TRBJ2-2|NA
TGTGCTAGTGGTTTGGAAGGGGGCACCGGGGAGCTGTTTTTT
CASGLEGGTGELFF
>TRBV7-2|TRBD1|TRBJ1-5|NA
TGTGCCAGCAGTTTAACAGGGGGCCGTCAGCCCCAGCATTTT
CASSLTGGRQPQHF
>TRBV10-3|NA|TRBJ1-1|NA
TGTGCCATCAGTGAGCGGGGGGACACTGAAGCTTTCTTT
CAISERGDTEAFF
>TRBV10-3|NA|TRBJ1-1|NA
TGTGCCATCACCGACGACAGGAACACTGAAGCTTTCTTT
CAITDDRNTEAFF
>TRBV20-1|NA|TRBJ2-1|NA
TGCAGTGCTAGTTCCCCACAGGGACCCTACAATGAGCAGTTCTTC
CSASSPQGPYNEQFF
>TRBV2|NA|TRBJ2-2|NA
TGTGCCAGCAGTGGAGTATCGGGGGGCCTTAACACCGGGGAGCTGTTTTTT
CASSGVSGGLNTGELFF
>TRBV28|NA|TRBJ1-2|NA
TGTGCCAGCAGAACTTCCCAGGGCCCTGGCTACACCTTC
CASRTSQGPGYTF
>TRBV10-3|TRBD1|TRBJ1-1|NA
TGTGCCATCAGGGGGGACAGCGATGCATCGAGAACTGAAGCTTTCTTT
CAIRGDSDASRTEAFF
>TRBV7-9|NA|TRBJ1-2|NA
TGTGCCAGCAGCTTAGGAGCCGCCGAGGGCTACACCTTC
CASSLGAAEGYTF
>TRBV4-1|TRBD1|TRBJ1-5|NA
TGCGCCAGCAGCCAAGATCCGGGACAGGGTGTTATGAGCAATCAGCCCCAGCATTTT
CASSQDPGQGVMSNQPQHF
>TRBV4-1|NA|TRBJ1-4|once
TGCGCCAGCAGCCAACCGTATGAAAAACTGTTTTTT
CASSQPYEKLFF
>TRBV6-5|TRBD2|TRBJ2-1|NA
TGTGCCAGCAGCCTGACTAGCGGGGGGCGGGGTGAGCAGTTCTTC
CASSLTSGGRGEQFF
>TRBV9|TRBD1|TRBJ1-1|NA
TGTGCCAGCAGCCTGGGACAGGGGCGGGCGAACACTGAAGCTTTCTTT
CASSLGQGRANTEAFF
>TRBV5-6|TRBD2|TRBJ2-1|NA
TGTGCCAGCAGCTTCGAAAGCGGGGGGCTTAATGAGCAGTTCTTC
CASSFESGGLNEQFF
>TRBV5-6|NA|TRBJ1-6|NA
TGTGCCAGCAGCGAGGGGGGGAAATGGTTTTCACCCCTCCACTTT
CASSEGGKWFSPLHF
>TRBV27|NA|TRBJ1-6|NA
TGTGCCAGCAGCCGCTATCAGGGGAATTCACCCCTCCACTTT
CASSRYQGNSPLHF
>TRBV18|NA|TRBJ1-4|NA
TGTGCCAGCTCATCTCCTAATGAAAAACTGTTTTTT
CASSSPNEKLFF
>TRBV27|TRBD1|TRBJ1-1|NA
TGTGCCAGCAGGGGACAGACCCTGAACACTGAAGCTTTCTTT
CASRGQTLNTEAFF
>TRBV29-1|NA|TRBJ2-1|many
TGCAGCGTTGAAGAGTGGGTCCGATCGGGGGAGCAGTTCTTC
CSVEEWVRSGEQFF
>TRBV19|NA|TRBJ2-6|NA
TGTGCCAGTAGTATACTCTCTGGGGCCAACGTCCTGACTTTC
CASSILSGANVLTF
>TRBV19|TRBD1|TRBJ1-6|NA
TGTGCCAGTCGCACCGGGACAGGGTTTGGGGTCTATTCACCCCTCCACTTT
CASRTGTGFGVYSPLHF
>TRBV2|TRBD2|TRBJ2-1|NA
TGTGCCAGCAGTGAAGGGGGGGGTACTTCAAATGAGCAGTTCTTC
CASSEGGGTSNEQFF
>TRBV7-2|NA|TRBJ1-5|NA
TGTGCCAGCAGCCTGAACCAGGGGTTTCAGCCCCAGCATTTT
CASSLNQGFQPQHF
>TRBV19|TRBD1|TRBJ2-2|once
TGTGCCAGTAGTATTGGACAGGGGGCGACCGGGGAGCTGTTTTTT
CASSIGQGATGELFF
>TRBV7-3|NA|TRBJ1-1|NA
TGTGCCAGCAGCTTAACACATAACACTGAAGCTTTCTTT
CASSLTHNTEAFF
>TRBV7-9|NA|TRBJ2-5|NA
TGTGCCAGCAGCTTAGTTCCAGGGCGGGAGACCCAGTACTTC
CASSLVPGRETQYF
>TRBV19|NA|TRBJ1-6|NA
TGTGCCAGTAGCCGATCCAGGGATAATTCACCCCTCCACTTT
CASSRSRDNSPLHF
>TRBV24-1|NA|TRBJ2-1|once
TGTGCCACCAGTCTTCAGGGTTCATGGCATGAGCAGTTCTTC
CATSLQGSWHEQFF
>TRBV28|NA|TRBJ2-3|NA
TGTGCCAGCAGCCCTGGCACAGATACGCAGTATTTT
CASSPGTDTQYF
>TRBV27|TRBD1|TRBJ1-6|NA
TGTGCCAGCAGTTGGGGACAGGGCTCCTATAATTCACCCCTCCACTTT
CASSWGQGSYNSPLHF
>TRBV19|NA|TRBJ1-5|NA
TGTGCCAGTACCATAAAGCATGGGGAGGCCCAGCATTTT
CASTIKHGEAQHF